The 27 T cell receptor beta chains reported below all come from one sample, sequenced in a study of PD-1 blockade in classical Hodgkin lymphoma. The data were produced by immunoSEQ multiplex PCR, yet TCRdb's version contains in-frame clones alone and is incomplete. The sample shows 10,000 to 15,000 clones, more than 85% of them seen only once. Every patient experienced relapse after autologous stem cell transplantation, and brentuximab vedotin exposure varied. The starting material was peripheral blood mononuclear cells (PBMCs), obtained at baseline. Receptors were obtained from a human donor with classical Hodgkin lymphoma.

In regard to this clone: A junction end diverges from the germline sequence, so it may reflect a read error. The chain has TRBV11-2 and TRBJ2-7; the D call may be TRBD1 or TRBD2 (5 bases each). The CDR3 covers 14 residues. Looked up from germline, CDR1 is SGHAT and CDR2 is FQNNGV. The CDR3 region is CASSLDSDLGWGTF. The CDR3 region has the DNA TGTGCCAGCAGCTTAGATTCGGACCTTGGGTGGGGGACCTTC.

This chain links TRBV19 with TRBJ2-5, with 7 bases fitting TRBD2. V gave up 7 bases and J gave up 5 bases; unmatched junction bases: 7. Germline lookup yields CDR1 LNHDA and CDR2 SQIVND (reference sequence). CDR3 length equals 13 residues. CDR3 sequence: CASTRGEGETQYF. In DNA form, the CDR3 reads TGTGCCAGTACTCGGGGGGAGGGGGAGACCCAGTACTTC.

The chain employs TRBV7-9 and TRBJ2-4, with D tentatively TRBD1 (5 bases). Germline V gene data show CDR1 as SEHNR and CDR2 as FQNEAQ (reference sequence). The CDR3 spans 13 residues. Between the trimmed V and J ends, which lost 0 bases and 7 bases, there was a span of 7 bases. This chain's CDR3 is CASSLAGDNIQYF. The CDR3 DNA reads TGTGCCAGCAGCTTAGCAGGGGATAACATTCAGTACTTC.

The chain couples TRBV30 to TRBJ2-2; 8 bases map to TRBD2. Per the germline V gene, CDR1 is GTSNPN and CDR2 is SVGIG (reference sequence). V lost 1 base and J lost 3; bases outside the gene matches: 4. This CDR3 region has 15 residues. CDR3 nucleotide sequence: TGTGCCTGGAGTGGGGCGGGGGGATACACCGGGGAGCTGTTTTTT. Encoded protein: CAWSGAGGYTGELFF.

This chain connects TRBV5-8 to TRBJ1-2, with D perhaps matching TRBD1 (6 bases). Per the germline V gene, CDR1 is SGHTS and CDR2 is YDEGEE. The CDR3 loop spans 13 amino acids. Trimming shortened V by 1 base and J by 4 bases, and 8 bases separated the two germline ends. CDR3 DNA sequence: TGTGCCAGCAGCTTGAGGGGGGGCTATGGCTACACCTTC. As protein: CASSLRGGYGYTF.

The V gene is TRBV6-1, the J gene TRBJ1-4; D ambiguous. The CDR3 length is 15 residues. Germline V gives CDR1 MNHNS, CDR2 SASEGT. V dropped 3 bases and J dropped 10 bases, with 18 bases sitting between them. CDR3 protein: CASSDTGSGAVKLFF. CDR3 bases: TGTGCCAGCAGTGACACCGGCAGTGGTGCGGTAAAACTGTTTTTT.

The chain employs TRBV28 and TRBJ2-7; no reliable D call. This CDR3 region has 17 residues. V gave up 4 bases and J gave up 2 bases, with 21 bases separating them. CDR1 and CDR2 from the germline V gene are MDHEN and SYDVKM. The CDR3 DNA reads as TGTGCCAGCAGTTCTTCTCCGGCCGTCACCCCCGCCTACGAGCAGTACTTC. This translates into CASSSSPAVTPAYEQYF.

The chain couples TRBV6-4 to TRBJ1-2; D is perhaps TRBD1 (6 bases). The CDR3 consists of 14 residues. Germline V gene sequence: CDR1 MRHNA, CDR2 SNTAGT. Deletions cut 3 bases from V and 8 bases from J, with 16 bases between. CDR3 sequence (DNA): TGTGCCAGCAGTGATGGACGGGGGGCGCGAGGCTACACCTTC. The encoded protein is CASSDGRGARGYTF.

This clone has only one observation. The chain combines TRBV6-5 with TRBJ2-7, with unresolved D. Trimming shortened V by 2 bases and J by 6 bases, and 11 bases separated the two germline ends. The length of the CDR3 is 13 residues. The germline CDR1 and CDR2 sequences are MNHEY and SVGAGI. The CDR3 protein is CASSYLTGLEQYF. The DNA for the CDR3 is TGTGCCAGCAGTTACCTGACTGGCCTCGAGCAGTACTTC.

The rearrangement uses TRBV4-2 and TRBJ1-1, with a weak D call TRBD1 (6 bases). Germline lookup yields CDR1 LGHNA and CDR2 YNFKEQ. This CDR3 is built from 16 residues. The V and J ends lost 0 bases and 6 bases respectively, with 17 bases between them. Here the CDR3 reads CASSQDPGSGASEAFF. The CDR3 nucleotides read TGTGCCAGCAGCCAAGATCCGGGGTCAGGGGCCTCTGAAGCTTTCTTT.

The V and J genes are TRBV9 and TRBJ2-7, with TRBD1 matching over 7 bases. The trim removed 9 bases at V and 4 bases at J, leaving 16 bases unmatched. The germline CDR1 and CDR2 sequences are SGDLS and YYNGEE. There are 15 residues in the CDR3. The CDR3 reads CATQGSPDREYEQYF. DNA for the CDR3: TGTGCCACCCAAGGGAGTCCCGACAGGGAGTACGAGCAGTACTTC.

The genes are TRBV15 and TRBJ2-6; D is possibly TRBD1 or TRBD2 (5 bases each). The CDR3 is 17 residues long. V gave up 8 bases and J gave up 0 bases, with 17 bases separating them. Germline V lookup: CDR1 LNHNV, CDR2 YYDKDF (reference sequence). CDR3 coding DNA: TGTGCCACCCGACCCTCCCTCGGGACCTCTGGGGCCAACGTCCTGACTTTC. Protein: CATRPSLGTSGANVLTF.

V is TRBV10-1 and J is TRBJ2-5; maybe TRBD1 (6 bases). This CDR3 region has 13 residues. Per germline, CDR1 WNHNN and CDR2 SYGVQD (reference sequence). Trimming cost V 7 bases and J 3 bases, with 12 bases left between them. CDR3 sequence: CASINREKETQYF. CDR3 sequence (DNA): TGCGCCAGCATAAACAGGGAAAAAGAGACCCAGTACTTC.

The V call is TRBV15, the J call TRBJ2-1; TRBD2 is a possible D gene (6 bases). The length of the CDR3 is 15 residues. Germline values: CDR1 LNHNV, CDR2 YYDKDF (reference sequence). The ends were cut back, 0 bases at V and 8 bases at J, with 14 bases in the middle. The CDR3 DNA reads TGTGCCACCAGCAGAGAGGGGGGTAGTTGGGATGAGCAGTTCTTC. Its protein is CATSREGGSWDEQFF.

The V gene is TRBV28, the J gene TRBJ2-5; D is uncertain. The closer fit of TRBJ2-7 to the DNA end suggests the J call may be wrong. CDR1 and CDR2 (germline): MDHEN, SYDVKM. The CDR3 loop spans 17 amino acids. As DNA, the CDR3 is TGTGCCAGCAGTTCTTCTCCGGCCGTCACCCCCGCCTACGAGCAGTACTTC. Amino acids: CASSSSPAVTPAYEQYF.

This chain uses TRBV7-9 with TRBJ2-3; the D is unclear. CDR3 length: 16 amino acids. The V and J ends lost 1 base and 7 bases respectively, with 18 bases between them. Germline CDR1 reads SEHNR; CDR2 reads FQNEAQ (reference sequence). The CDR3 DNA is TGTGCCAGCAGCTTAGGGTATGGGGATTCATACTATACGCAGTATTTT. It encodes CASSLGYGDSYYTQYF.

This clone was counted a few times. The chain employs TRBV12-5 and TRBJ1-2; D remains ambiguous. The germline V and J ends were trimmed by 0 bases and 2 bases, with 4 bases remaining between them. The CDR3 covers 13 residues. In germline, CDR1 is LGHNT, CDR2 FRNRAP. The chain's CDR3 is CASGLVGNYGYTF. CDR3 nucleotides: TGTGCTAGTGGTTTGGTCGGGAACTATGGCTACACCTTC.

The genes are TRBV6-5 and TRBJ2-3; D may be TRBD1 or TRBD2 (6 bases each). The germline CDR1 and CDR2 sequences are MNHEY and SVGAGI. Trimming pared 0 bases from V and 5 bases from J, leaving 12 bases between. This CDR3 is built from 15 residues. The CDR3 sequence: CASSYSMRGEDTQYF. Written as DNA, the CDR3 is TGTGCCAGCAGTTACTCGATGAGGGGGGAAGATACGCAGTATTTT.

The rearrangement joins TRBV4-1 to TRBJ1-1, with unresolved D. Germline CDR1 reads MGHRA; CDR2 reads YSYEKL. This CDR3 spans 15 amino acids. V was cut by 6 bases and J by 1 base, with 15 bases left in between. Here the CDR3 reads CASSRDPRANTEAFF. In DNA form, the CDR3 reads TGCGCCAGCAGTCGAGATCCCCGGGCGAACACTGAAGCTTTCTTT.

The chain carries TRBV5-1 and TRBJ2-2; no firm D call. From germline, CDR1 is SGHRS and CDR2 YFSETQ. V lost 1 base to trimming and J lost 0 bases, with 4 bases between them. This CDR3 contains 14 residues. CDR3 sequence reads: CASSLIPNTGELFF. The CDR3 DNA reads as TGCGCCAGCAGCTTGATCCCGAACACCGGGGAGCTGTTTTTT.

This clone showed up just a few times. The chain links TRBV6-1 to TRBJ2-1, with D possibly matching TRBD2 (5 bases). The V gene lost 3 bases and the J gene lost 4 bases, with 10 bases spanning the gap. Germline CDR1 MNHNS, CDR2 SASEGT. The CDR3 extends over 14 amino acids. The CDR3 loop is CASSDGESYNEQFF. CDR3 DNA: TGTGCCAGCAGTGACGGGGAATCATACAATGAGCAGTTCTTC.

This chain links TRBV2 with TRBJ1-1; D remains unclear. V lost 8 bases, J lost 0 bases, and 31 bases lay in between. CDR3 length equals 20 residues. The germline V gene encodes CDR1 SNHLY and CDR2 FYNNEI. In DNA, the CDR3 is TGTGCCAGCCCAAACCTCGTGACTGGCATGCCTCTTCACATGAACACTGAAGCTTTCTTT. Translated, it gives CASPNLVTGMPLHMNTEAFF.

The CDR3 region is CASSRLAGAIYNEQFF. DNA for the CDR3: TGCGCCAGCAGCCGATTAGCGGGGGCTATTTACAATGAGCAGTTCTTC. V is TRBV4-1 and J is TRBJ2-1, with TRBD2 matching 9 bases. The CDR3 covers 16 residues. Trimming took 4 bases from V and 4 from J; bases not matched to a gene: 8. The germline V gene encodes CDR1 MGHRA and CDR2 YSYEKL.

This chain connects TRBV4-2 to TRBJ2-7; D might be TRBD1 (6 bases). Trimming took 3 bases from V and 0 from J, leaving 12 bases between them. CDR1 and CDR2 from the germline V gene are LGHNA and YNFKEQ. CDR3 size: 15 residues. In DNA, the CDR3 is TGTGCCAGCAGCCATGAAGACAGGAGCTCCTACGAGCAGTACTTC. Amino acids: CASSHEDRSSYEQYF.

The CDR3 spells CATRPSYNEQFF. CDR3 bases: TGTGCCACCCGCCCCTCCTACAATGAGCAGTTCTTC. The chain combines TRBV2 with TRBJ2-1; D not certain. Between the trimmed V and J ends, which lost 10 bases and 0 bases, there was a span of 7 bases. CDR3 length equals 12 residues. CDR1 is SNHLY and CDR2 is FYNNEI in the germline V gene.

The chain is built from TRBV11-3 and TRBJ2-7; TRBD1 agrees at 10 bases. CDR1 is SGHNT, CDR2 YENEEA, per germline. J was trimmed by 4 bases and V by 1 base; bases with no gene match: 4. This CDR3 is 15 amino acids long. CDR3 protein: CASSLGGQGKYEQYF. CDR3 DNA: TGTGCCAGCAGCTTAGGGGGACAGGGGAAGTACGAGCAGTACTTC.

This chain connects TRBV5-1 to TRBJ1-2; a possible D gene is TRBD1 (6 bases). V dropped 2 bases and J dropped 2 bases, with 13 bases sitting between them. Germline CDR1 SGHRS, CDR2 YFSETQ. The CDR3 loop spans 15 amino acids. In DNA, the CDR3 is TGCGCCAGCAGCTTCGGACAGCCTGCCAACTATGGCTACACCTTC. Its protein product is CASSFGQPANYGYTF.